Listed below are T cell receptor beta chains from one sample, sequenced in a study of CD8 T cells in ankylosing spondylitis. One entry per CDR3 protein, called by TCRdb with MiXCR from the 5' RACE reads. In the table there are around 770,000 distinct CDR3 sequences, about 11% of which are singletons. The specimen sequenced was blood, either unsorted or a sorted T cell fraction (not recorded which). Receptors originate from a male donor with ankylosing spondylitis. Each CDR3 is given with its conserved first and last residue. The D gene is left open where the match is weak. The listing skips clone size in some rows; elsewhere it reads once, few, many or a size class.

J: TRBJ2-1; size: NA; V: TRBV20-1; D: NA; DNA: TGCAGTGCTAGCGCGACACTTGAGCAGTTCTTC; CDR3: CSASATLEQFF
J: TRBJ2-1; size: few; V: TRBV20-1; D: TRBD2; DNA: TGCAGTGCTAGAGATCTGAGTATTGGTCGGGGGGTGTGGGAAAGGTTATACAATGAGCAGTTCTTC; CDR3: CSARDLSIGRGVWERLYNEQFF
J: TRBJ1-2; size: few; V: TRBV27; D: TRBD1; DNA: TGTGCCAGCAGTATACGCGGGACAGGGATAGGCTACACCTTC; CDR3: CASSIRGTGIGYTF
J: TRBJ2-5; size: few; V: TRBV28; D: TRBD1; DNA: TGTGCCAGCAGTCCCCGGGACAGCGATGCGGAGACCCAGTACTTC; CDR3: CASSPRDSDAETQYF
J: TRBJ1-6; size: NA; V: TRBV6-1; D: NA; DNA: TGTGCCAGCACCCGCATCGACGGGGCCACCCTCCACTTT; CDR3: CASTRIDGATLHF
J: TRBJ1-1; size: many; V: TRBV29-1; D: TRBD1; DNA: TGCAGCGTTGAAGGGGGGACAGGGTGGACTGAAGCTTTCTTT; CDR3: CSVEGGTGWTEAFF
J: TRBJ1-1; size: many; V: TRBV29-1; D: NA; DNA: TGCAGCGTCGCACCTATATTGAACACTGAAGCTTTCTTT; CDR3: CSVAPILNTEAFF
J: TRBJ2-7; size: NA; V: TRBV4-3; D: NA; DNA: TGCGCCAGCAGCCAAGCGTGGGCAATGGACGGATACTCCTACGAGCAGTACTTC; CDR3: CASSQAWAMDGYSYEQYF
J: TRBJ1-1; size: NA; V: TRBV7-2; D: NA; DNA: TGTGCCAGCGTGAGAGGACAAGCGGGCACTGAAGCTTTCTTT; CDR3: CASVRGQAGTEAFF
J: TRBJ2-5; size: many; V: TRBV5-1; D: NA; DNA: TGCGCCAGCAGCTTCCCAGGGGAAGAGACCCAGTACTTC; CDR3: CASSFPGEETQYF
J: TRBJ1-2; size: NA; V: TRBV9; D: TRBD1; DNA: TGTGCCAGCAGCGTCTGGACAGGGGAATACGGGGGCTACACCTTC; CDR3: CASSVWTGEYGGYTF
J: TRBJ2-1; size: NA; V: TRBV5-1; D: TRBD2; DNA: TGCGCCAGCAGGCCCACGGGACTAGGGGGTTATGAGCAGTTCTTC; CDR3: CASRPTGLGGYEQFF
J: TRBJ1-2; size: NA; V: TRBV6-5; D: NA; DNA: TGTGCCAGCAGTTACTCGTCTTGGGGATTTGACTATGGCTACACCTTC; CDR3: CASSYSSWGFDYGYTF
J: TRBJ2-3; size: few; V: TRBV20-1; D: NA; DNA: TGCAGTGCTCGAAGCAGGACTATGACGACAGATACGCAGTATTTT; CDR3: CSARSRTMTTDTQYF
J: TRBJ2-7; size: few; V: TRBV7-9; D: TRBD1; DNA: TGTGCCAGCAGCATCAACAGGGGTTACACAGACGAGCAGTACTTC; CDR3: CASSINRGYTDEQYF
J: TRBJ2-2; size: few; V: TRBV7-2; D: NA; DNA: TGTGCCAGCAGCTTAGCGGATAGGGCTGGCGGGGAGCTGTTTTTT; CDR3: CASSLADRAGGELFF
J: TRBJ1-4; size: many; V: TRBV5-1; D: TRBD1; DNA: TGCGCCAGCAGCTTGGGAAACAGGGGCGTCAATGGAAAACTGTTTTTT; CDR3: CASSLGNRGVNGKLFF
J: TRBJ2-7; size: many; V: TRBV4-2; D: TRBD1; DNA: TGTGCCAGCAGCCAAGGAACTCGATTCGGGACAGGGGACGAGCAGTACTTC; CDR3: CASSQGTRFGTGDEQYF
J: TRBJ2-2; size: few; V: TRBV10-3; D: NA; DNA: TGTGCCACACAGGAGGGCACCGGGGAGCTGTTTTTT; CDR3: CATQEGTGELFF
J: TRBJ2-7; size: NA; V: TRBV5-5; D: NA; DNA: TGTGCCAGCAGCTTGGGTTCCGGGAACGAGCAGTACTTC; CDR3: CASSLGSGNEQYF
J: TRBJ2-3; size: many; V: TRBV29-1; D: NA; DNA: TGCAGCGTTGACAGGGCCCGCACAGATACGCAGTATTTT; CDR3: CSVDRARTDTQYF
J: TRBJ2-7; size: NA; V: TRBV7-2; D: TRBD1; DNA: TGTGCCAGCAGCTTAATGTGGACAGGGGGGTACGAGCAGTACTTC; CDR3: CASSLMWTGGYEQYF
J: TRBJ2-7; size: few; V: TRBV20-1; D: TRBD2; DNA: TGCAGTGCTAGAAGGGGACCGGTGGGACTAGCCGGCGAGCAGTACTTC; CDR3: CSARRGPVGLAGEQYF
J: TRBJ2-2; size: NA; V: TRBV2; D: NA; DNA: TGTGCCAGCAGTCCCCACCAACCGTCTGCCGGGGAGCTGTTTTTT; CDR3: CASSPHQPSAGELFF
J: TRBJ2-4; size: NA; V: TRBV7-9; D: TRBD1; DNA: TGTGCCAGCAGCTTTAGCAGGGGGAACATTCAGTACTTC; CDR3: CASSFSRGNIQYF
J: TRBJ2-7; size: few; V: TRBV10-2; D: NA; DNA: TGCGCCAGCAGTGGTGACGGAACCTACGAGCAGTACTTC; CDR3: CASSGDGTYEQYF
J: TRBJ2-1; size: few; V: TRBV4-3; D: TRBD1; DNA: TGCGCCAGCAGCCAAGGGGACAGGCTCGACAATGAGCAGTTCTTC; CDR3: CASSQGDRLDNEQFF
J: TRBJ1-1; size: few; V: TRBV28; D: TRBD1; DNA: TGTGCCAGCAGTTTTAAACTACTACCTGCGGGACAGGCTGACACTGAAGCTTTCTTT; CDR3: CASSFKLLPAGQADTEAFF
J: TRBJ1-2; size: many; V: TRBV12-3/TRBV12-4; D: NA; DNA: TGTGCCAGCAGACCGAACACCGTCTTATCAACGGGCTACACCTTC; CDR3: CASRPNTVLSTGYTF
J: TRBJ2-7; size: NA; V: TRBV7-9; D: NA; DNA: TGTGCCAGCAGCCCCGTCGGGTCTAGCGCAAGATACGAGCAGTACTTC; CDR3: CASSPVGSSARYEQYF
J: TRBJ2-1; size: many; V: TRBV6-1; D: TRBD2; DNA: TGTGCCAGCAGTACCCGGGGACTAGCTGACAATGAGCAGTTCTTC; CDR3: CASSTRGLADNEQFF
J: TRBJ2-3; size: few; V: TRBV5-8; D: NA; DNA: TGTGCCAGCAGAGACGGGGCTATAGATACGCAGTATTTT; CDR3: CASRDGAIDTQYF
J: TRBJ2-4; size: many; V: TRBV20-1; D: NA; DNA: TGCAGTGCTTGCCACTTTGCCGCGAGAAACATTCAGTACTTC; CDR3: CSACHFAARNIQYF
J: TRBJ1-4; size: NA; V: TRBV28; D: NA; DNA: TGTGCCAGCAGTCCCGGGGGAGCTTCAACTAATGAAAAACTGTTTTTT; CDR3: CASSPGGASTNEKLFF
J: TRBJ2-7; size: NA; V: TRBV6-1; D: NA; DNA: TGTGCCAGCAGTCCGGACGGGGAGGAATACGAGCAGTACTTC; CDR3: CASSPDGEEYEQYF
J: TRBJ2-3; size: few; V: TRBV20-1; D: TRBD2; DNA: TGCAGTGCTCCTCGGACTAGCGCCGGCCCAGGGACGCAGTATTTT; CDR3: CSAPRTSAGPGTQYF
J: TRBJ2-6; size: few; V: TRBV4-3; D: NA; DNA: TGCGCCAGCAGCCGAGATCCTGGGGCCAACGTCCTGACTTTC; CDR3: CASSRDPGANVLTF
J: TRBJ2-4; size: few; V: TRBV20-1; D: NA; DNA: TGCAGTGCCGGAGATTTAGCCAAAAACATTCAGTACTTC; CDR3: CSAGDLAKNIQYF
J: TRBJ1-2; size: many; V: TRBV10-3; D: NA; DNA: TGTGCCACCTGGGGGGACAACTATGGCTACACCTTC; CDR3: CATWGDNYGYTF
J: TRBJ1-3; size: NA; V: TRBV3-1; D: TRBD1; DNA: TGTGCCAGCAGTCAACAGGGGCCCCCTGGAAACACCATATATTTT; CDR3: CASSQQGPPGNTIYF
J: TRBJ1-1; size: few; V: TRBV4-3; D: TRBD1; DNA: TGCGCCAGCAGCCGAACCCCCGCAGGGGGTGAAGCTTTCTTT; CDR3: CASSRTPAGGEAFF
J: TRBJ2-7; size: many; V: TRBV5-1; D: NA; DNA: TGCGCCAGCAGCTTTGACAAATCCTACGAGCAGTACTTC; CDR3: CASSFDKSYEQYF
J: TRBJ1-5; size: few; V: TRBV20-1; D: NA; DNA: TGCAGTGCCACCCTCGGGGGAGTTTATAGCAATCAGCCCCAGCATTTT; CDR3: CSATLGGVYSNQPQHF
J: TRBJ2-7; size: few; V: TRBV15; D: TRBD1; DNA: TGTGCCACCAGCAGGACACCCGGGACAGCTTCCTCCTACGAGCAGTACTTC; CDR3: CATSRTPGTASSYEQYF
J: TRBJ2-3; size: many; V: TRBV20-1; D: TRBD2; DNA: TGCAGTGCTAGTCCTAGCGGGAACACAGATACGCAGTATTTT; CDR3: CSASPSGNTDTQYF
J: TRBJ2-7; size: NA; V: TRBV7-9; D: TRBD2; DNA: TGTGCCAGCAGCGGTGGGACTAGCGGGTATTCCTACGAGCAGTACTTC; CDR3: CASSGGTSGYSYEQYF
J: TRBJ2-1; size: many; V: TRBV20-1; D: TRBD1; DNA: TGCAGTGCTGGGACAGGGGCTCCCAATGAGCAGTTCTTC; CDR3: CSAGTGAPNEQFF
J: TRBJ2-1; size: many; V: TRBV29-1; D: NA; DNA: TGCAGCGTTCAAGGTGCGGGCTCCTACAATGAGCAGTTCTTC; CDR3: CSVQGAGSYNEQFF
J: TRBJ2-3; size: few; V: TRBV7-2; D: TRBD1; DNA: TGTGCCAGCAGCTTAAGGACAGGATCCCCAGATACGCAGTATTTT; CDR3: CASSLRTGSPDTQYF
J: TRBJ2-1; size: few; V: TRBV6-2/TRBV6-3; D: NA; DNA: TGTGCCAGCAGTTACTCGGAATCTTCCTACAATGAGCAGTTCTTC; CDR3: CASSYSESSYNEQFF
J: TRBJ2-1; size: NA; V: TRBV15; D: TRBD1; DNA: TGTGCCACCCGAACGCGGACAGGGGGTATCCTCAATGAGCAGTTCTTC; CDR3: CATRTRTGGILNEQFF
J: TRBJ2-1; size: many; V: TRBV5-1; D: TRBD1; DNA: TGTGCCAGCAGTCCGGACAGGGGAAATGAGCAGTTCTTC; CDR3: CASSPDRGNEQFF